The clone carrying this T cell receptor beta chain was detected only a few times. The authors' processing: From reference gene primer amplification, estimates of nucleated cell counts were derived. This table comes from immunoSEQ multiplex PCR, and its TCRdb copy is limited to in-frame clones, with some not included. D and trimming come from the DNA, and the V and J calls and clone size come from that table. The top ten hold around 15% of the sample, which has roughly 97,000 clones, around 87% seen once. The CDR3 totals 16 residues. This sample was included in a study of blood T cell repertoires in COVID-19. Looking at the study overall: Acute and convalescent COVID-19 samples came from the United States, Italy and Spain. The analysed material was cDNA or gDNA that came from T cells, B-cell-depleted T cells, or PBMCs.

This sequence originates from a man aged 50-60 years with acute or convalescent COVID-19. Sequenced material: peripheral blood. This chain joins TRBV21-1 and TRBJ2-1; the D call of TRBD2 is as the table states it, not checked on the DNA. TRBV21-1 is deemed a pseudogene. The DNA for the CDR3 is TGTGCCAGCAGCAAAGGCCTAGCGGGAGGTCAGAATGAGCAGTTCTTC. Translated, it gives CASSKGLAGGQNEQFF.